Presented here are 17 T cell receptor beta chains from one specimen sequenced in a study of cytomegalovirus exposure and HLA in healthy donors. PCR primers comprised 60 Vbeta and 13 Jbeta primers. Assay used: immunoSEQ multiplex PCR; TCRdb lists only in-frame clones, some missing. The sample lists about 130,000 clones, less than 85% occurring once. The sample was PBMCs. These receptors were taken from a male donor in good health and CMV-seronegative.

In the case of this clone: The final CDR3 position lacks the conserved phenylalanine or tryptophan, pointing to a likely read error. The chain is built from TRBV28 and TRBJ1-2, with 11 bases matching TRBD1. Trimming removed 6 bases from V and 4 bases from J; junction bases left unmatched: 7. Germline values: CDR1 MDHEN, CDR2 SYDVKM. This CDR3 is 15 amino acids long. This chain's CDR3 is CASRRLGTGGYGYTC. The CDR3 DNA follows: TGTGCCAGCAGGCGGTTGGGGACAGGGGGCTATGGCTACACCTGC.

Only a few counts were recorded for this clone. This chain joins TRBV6-4 and TRBJ2-1, with D maybe TRBD1 (5 bases). With 2 bases removed from V and 8 bases from J, the gap between germline ends came to 10 bases. Germline assignment: CDR1 MRHNA and CDR2 SNTAGT. This CDR3 is built from 13 residues. The CDR3 DNA reads TGTGCCAGCAGTGACGGCGTGACAGATGAGCAGTTCTTC. Its translation is CASSDGVTDEQFF.

The gene calls are TRBV7-9 and TRBJ2-7; D is unresolved. CDR1 SEHNR and CDR2 FQNEAQ come from the germline V gene (reference sequence). Trimming took off 5 bases at V and 2 bases at J, with 10 bases between the two ends. CDR3 length: 13 residues. CDR3 DNA sequence: TGTGCCAGCAGCATATCCCCCGCCTACGAGCAGTACTTC. It is translated as CASSISPAYEQYF.

The rearrangement uses TRBV19 and TRBJ2-7; a weak D match, TRBD2 (6 bases). Per the germline V gene, CDR1 is LNHDA and CDR2 is SQIVND (reference sequence). The CDR3 loop spans 13 amino acids. V was trimmed by 5 bases and J by 5 bases, leaving 13 bases between them. DNA of the CDR3: TGTGCCAGTAGTCGCGGGATTCCCAACGAGCAGTACTTC. Its translation is CASSRGIPNEQYF.

The genes are TRBV5-1 and TRBJ2-7; weak D call: TRBD2 (5 bases). With 4 bases removed from V and 6 bases from J, the gap between germline ends came to 8 bases. CDR3 length: 11 residues. The germline CDR1 and CDR2 sequences are SGHRS and YFSETQ. Here the CDR3 reads CASSAGGEQYF. CDR3 sequence (DNA): TGCGCCAGCAGCGCGGGTGGCGAGCAGTACTTC.

CDR3 region: CASSFGPLGPTGSAQYF. CDR3 nucleotides: TGTGCCAGCAGCTTCGGTCCACTAGGGCCCACAGGGAGTGCGCAGTATTTT. The V gene is TRBV5-4, the J gene TRBJ2-3; TRBD1 might be the D (6 bases). The V end was cut by 2 bases, the J end by 10 bases, with 26 bases between. The germline CDR1 and CDR2 sequences are SGHNT and YYREEE (reference sequence). This CDR3 contains 17 residues.

This chain connects TRBV4-2 to TRBJ1-3, with 8 positions matching TRBD1. The J segment lost 4 bases and the V segment lost 1 base, leaving 6 bases of the junction unmatched. This CDR3 is 16 amino acids long. The V gene's germline CDR1 is LGHNA and CDR2 YNFKEQ. This CDR3 reads CASSQVHQGAGNTIYF. DNA of the CDR3: TGTGCCAGCAGCCAAGTGCATCAGGGGGCCGGAAACACCATATATTTT.

J is TRBJ2-7 and V is TRBV19; 8 nucleotides agree with TRBD1. J gave up 2 bases and V 5 bases, and 8 bases lay outside the gene matches. The V gene's germline CDR1 is LNHDA and CDR2 SQIVND (reference sequence). The CDR3 consists of 15 residues. The CDR3 is CASSPQGALTYEQYF. CDR3 nucleotides: TGTGCCAGTAGTCCGCAGGGGGCCCTTACCTACGAGCAGTACTTC.

This clone was counted between two and nine times. One end of the junction does not line up with germline, which may come from a read error. The V gene is TRBV7-9, the J gene TRBJ2-2, with 7 nucleotides matching TRBD1. This CDR3 has 13 residues. CDR1 is SEHNR, CDR2 FQNEAQ, per germline (reference sequence). The CDR3, as DNA: TGTTCCAGCAGCTCCCAGGGGGCCGGGGAGCTGTTTTTT. Its translation is CSSSSQGAGELFF. Variable domain in full (rest from reference TRBV7-9 and TRBJ2-2): DTGVSQNPRHKITKRGQNVTFRCDPISEHNRLYWYRQTLGQGPEFLTYFQNEAQLEKSRLLSDRFSAERPKGSFSTLEIQRTEQGDSAMYLCSSSSQGAGELFFGEGSRLTVL.

The chain is built from TRBV6-4 and TRBJ1-5; D is unclear. Deletions cut 3 bases from V and 13 bases from J, with 16 bases between. This CDR3 region has 13 residues. Germline loops: CDR1 MRHNA, CDR2 SNTAGT. CDR3: CASSEALNGKQHF. The CDR3 nucleotides are TGTGCCAGCAGTGAAGCGTTGAACGGGAAACAGCATTTT.

This sequence joins TRBV7-9 and TRBJ2-4; weak D call: TRBD1 (7 bases). The CDR3 loop spans 17 amino acids. Trimming cost V 4 bases and J 6 bases, with 22 bases left between them. Germline V gene data show CDR1 as SEHNR and CDR2 as FQNEAQ (reference sequence). The CDR3 coding sequence is TGTGCCAGCAGCTCAGACAGGGAGAATAGGAGGGGAAACATTCAGTACTTC. Its translation is CASSSDRENRRGNIQYF.

This clone was observed a handful of times. The V call is TRBV29-1, the J call TRBJ2-7, with a possible D match to TRBD1 (5 bases). Per germline, CDR1 SQVTM and CDR2 ANQGSEA. The germline V and J ends were trimmed by 0 bases and 8 bases, with 14 bases remaining between them. CDR3 length: 13 amino acids. The CDR3 loop reads CSVEDSQGSKQYF. As DNA, the CDR3 is TGCAGCGTTGAAGATTCTCAGGGTTCGAAGCAGTACTTC.

The chain recombines TRBV4-2 with TRBJ1-1, with D uncertain. Germline V lookup: CDR1 LGHNA, CDR2 YNFKEQ. The V and J ends lost 0 bases and 4 bases respectively, with 9 bases between them. The CDR3 has 14 amino acids. The CDR3 DNA is TGTGCCAGCAGCCAAGATTCAGGCCTCACTGAAGCTTTCTTT. Translating gives CASSQDSGLTEAFF.

This clone was seen just once. The V call is TRBV2, the J call TRBJ2-7; TRBD1 matches 7 bases. Germline lookup yields CDR1 SNHLY and CDR2 FYNNEI. This CDR3 spans 10 amino acids. V lost 6 bases and J lost 11; bases outside the gene matches: 4. The CDR3 region has the DNA TGTGCCAGCAGAGGGACAGAGGAGTACTTC. It codes for CASRGTEEYF.

The chain is built from TRBV7-9 and TRBJ1-1; a possible D gene is TRBD1 (5 bases). V lost 1 base and J lost 7, with 13 bases in between. CDR1 is SEHNR, CDR2 FQNEAQ, per germline (reference sequence). This CDR3 region has 14 residues. CDR3 residues: CASSLGFQGGEAFF. Here the CDR3 DNA reads TGTGCCAGCAGCTTAGGGTTTCAGGGTGGTGAAGCTTTCTTT.

V gene TRBV6-5 combines with J gene TRBJ2-2, with D tentatively TRBD2 (5 bases). The CDR3 runs to 16 residues. Per germline, CDR1 MNHEY and CDR2 SVGAGI. V lost 2 bases to trimming and J lost 1 base, with 11 bases between them. The CDR3 loop is CASSYERDLNTGELFF. The CDR3 DNA reads TGTGCCAGCAGTTACGAGAGGGATTTGAACACCGGGGAGCTGTTTTTT.

The chain combines TRBV11-2 with TRBJ2-2; 8 bases map to TRBD2. This CDR3 has 16 amino acids. CDR1 is SGHAT, CDR2 FQNNGV, per germline. V gave up 3 bases and J gave up 3 bases; unmatched junction bases: 6. The CDR3 DNA is TGTGCCAGCAGCTTTCCAGCGGGGGCCGACACCGGGGAGCTGTTTTTT. This translates into CASSFPAGADTGELFF.